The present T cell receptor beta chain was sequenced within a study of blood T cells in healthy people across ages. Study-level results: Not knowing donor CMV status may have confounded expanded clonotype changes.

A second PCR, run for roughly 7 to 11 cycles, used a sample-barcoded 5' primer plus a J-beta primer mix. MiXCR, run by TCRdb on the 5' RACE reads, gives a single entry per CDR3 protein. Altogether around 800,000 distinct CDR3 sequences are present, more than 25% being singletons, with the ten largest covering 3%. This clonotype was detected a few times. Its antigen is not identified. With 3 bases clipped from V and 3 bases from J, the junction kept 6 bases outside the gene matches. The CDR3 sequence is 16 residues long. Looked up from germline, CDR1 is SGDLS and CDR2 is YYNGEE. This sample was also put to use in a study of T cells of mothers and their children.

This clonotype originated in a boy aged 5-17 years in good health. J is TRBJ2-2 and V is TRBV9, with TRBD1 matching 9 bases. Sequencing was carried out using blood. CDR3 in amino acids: CASSAWDREDTGELFF. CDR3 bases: TGTGCCAGCAGCGCCTGGGACAGGGAGGACACCGGGGAGCTGTTTTTT.